A few counts support the clone carrying this T cell receptor beta chain. The target antigen is unknown. This sample is drawn from a study of T cells after yellow fever vaccination. Findings and limits, study-wide: Once the booster was given, most primary-vaccination clones reappeared, at approximately 97% for CD4 and over 85% for CD8. By day 5 rather than day 15, the secondary response had peaked, though it was weaker.

The CDR3 consists of 13 residues. Germline CDR1 ENHRY, CDR2 SYGVKD. With 10 bases clipped from V and 2 bases from J, the junction kept 5 bases outside the gene matches. Production of TCR cDNA was by 5'RACE template switching, which also added a universal primer site and UMIs. TCRdb called the 5' RACE reads again in MiXCR, with one record for every CDR3 protein. Of about 550,000 distinct CDR3 sequences in the sample, 15% to 20% are singletons; the top ten hold roughly an eighth. The genes are TRBV10-3 and TRBJ2-7, with 10 bases that match TRBD2. This sequence originates from a young man who received the YFV17D yellow fever vaccine. Sequencing was performed on PBMCs, taken 15 days after the yellow fever booster vaccination. In DNA, the CDR3 is TGTGCCACCACTCTAGCGGGAGCCTACGAGCAGTACTTC. The encoded protein is CATTLAGAYEQYF.